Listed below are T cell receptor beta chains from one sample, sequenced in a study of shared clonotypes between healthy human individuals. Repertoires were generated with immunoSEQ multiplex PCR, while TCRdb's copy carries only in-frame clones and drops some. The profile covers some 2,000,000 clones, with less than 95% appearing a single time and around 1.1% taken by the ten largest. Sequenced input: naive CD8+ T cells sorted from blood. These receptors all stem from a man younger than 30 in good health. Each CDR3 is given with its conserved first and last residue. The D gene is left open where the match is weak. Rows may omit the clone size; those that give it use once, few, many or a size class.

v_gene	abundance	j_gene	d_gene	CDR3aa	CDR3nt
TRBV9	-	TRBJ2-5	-	CASSPQTVRETQYF	TGTGCCAGCAGCCCCCAAACGGTTCGAGAGACCCAGTACTTC
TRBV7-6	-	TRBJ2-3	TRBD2	CASSLGGLVADTQYF	TGTGCCAGCAGCTTGGGGGGGTTAGTCGCAGATACGCAGTATTTT
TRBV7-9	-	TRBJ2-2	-	CASSFRNTGELFF	TGTGCCAGCAGCTTCAGGAACACCGGGGAGCTGTTTTTT
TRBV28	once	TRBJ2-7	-	CASSFRGSSYEQYF	TGTGCCAGCAGCTTCAGAGGGTCCTCCTACGAGCAGTACTTC
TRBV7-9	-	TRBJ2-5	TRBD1	CASEGAEETQYF	TGTGCCAGCGAGGGGGCTGAGGAGACCCAGTACTTC
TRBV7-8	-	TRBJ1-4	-	CASSVVMGEKLFF	TGTGCCAGCAGCGTTGTTATGGGTGAAAAACTGTTTTTT
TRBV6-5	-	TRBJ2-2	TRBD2	CASSGGYTGELFF	TGTGCCAGCTCCGGGGGGTACACCGGGGAGCTGTTTTTT
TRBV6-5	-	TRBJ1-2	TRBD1	CASSRTGWNGYTF	TGTGCCAGCAGCCGGACAGGCTGGAATGGCTACACCTTC
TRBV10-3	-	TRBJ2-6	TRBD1	CAISNVPGQGFGANVLTF	TGTGCCATCAGTAACGTCCCGGGACAGGGGTTTGGGGCCAACGTCCTGACTTTC
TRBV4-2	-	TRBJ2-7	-	CASSRTPGDEQYF	TGTGCCAGCAGCCGAACCCCGGGGGACGAGCAGTACTTC
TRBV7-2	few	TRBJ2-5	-	CASSIQETQYF	TGTGCCAGCAGCATTCAAGAGACCCAGTACTTC
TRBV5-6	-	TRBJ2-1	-	CASSLLLRGAYNEQFF	TGTGCCAGCAGCTTGTTATTACGGGGGGCTTACAATGAGCAGTTCTTC
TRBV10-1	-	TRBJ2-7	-	CASSGPTGGPYEQYF	TGCGCCAGCAGTGGCCCCACAGGCGGACCCTACGAGCAGTACTTC
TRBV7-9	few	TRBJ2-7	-	CASSLGQYEQYF	TGTGCCAGCAGCTTAGGTCAGTACGAGCAGTACTTC
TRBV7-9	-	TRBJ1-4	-	CASSSPGRRNEKLFF	TGTGCCAGCAGCTCCCCGGGACGGAGGAATGAAAAACTGTTTTTT
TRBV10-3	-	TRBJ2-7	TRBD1	CAISVGDRGPYEQYF	TGTGCCATCAGTGTTGGGGACAGGGGGCCCTACGAGCAGTACTTC
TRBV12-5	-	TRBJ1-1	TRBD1	CASGLDPTGTGGPNTEAFF	TGTGCTAGTGGTTTGGACCCGACCGGGACAGGGGGACCAAACACTGAAGCTTTCTTT
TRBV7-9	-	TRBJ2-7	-	CASSFDLDEQYF	TGTGCCAGCAGCTTTGACTTGGACGAGCAGTACTTC
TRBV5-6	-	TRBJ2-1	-	CASSLERDDEQFF	TGTGCCAGCAGCTTGGAAAGGGACGATGAGCAGTTCTTC
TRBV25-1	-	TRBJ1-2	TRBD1	CASSESSRFTDRRQVYTF	TGTGCCAGCAGTGAATCTTCTAGGTTTACGGACAGGAGGCAGGTCTACACCTTC
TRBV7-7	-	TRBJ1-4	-	CASSEGFTGEKLFF	TGTGCTAGCAGCGAGGGATTCACGGGTGAAAAACTGTTTTTT
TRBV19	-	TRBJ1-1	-	CASSIDREGMAEAFF	TGTGCCAGTAGTATAGATCGGGAGGGGATGGCTGAAGCTTTCTTT
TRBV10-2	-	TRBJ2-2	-	CASSFPGWGTGELFF	TGCGCCAGCAGTTTTCCCGGGTGGGGAACCGGGGAGCTGTTTTTT
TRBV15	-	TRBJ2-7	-	CATSETLGGGSYEQYF	TGTGCCACCAGTGAAACACTGGGAGGGGGCTCCTACGAGCAGTACTTC
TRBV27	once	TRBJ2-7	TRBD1	CASSLPGQGMYEQYF	TGTGCCAGCAGTCTACCGGGACAGGGGATGTACGAGCAGTACTTC
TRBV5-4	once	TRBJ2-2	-	CANQGDTGELFF	TGTGCCAATCAGGGTGACACCGGGGAGCTGTTTTTT
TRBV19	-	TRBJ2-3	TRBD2	CATSLAFRGDTQYF	TGTGCCACCTCACTAGCGTTCCGCGGAGATACGCAGTATTTT
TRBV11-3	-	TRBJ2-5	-	CASSNTASRETQYF	TGTGCCAGCAGCAACACTGCGAGCAGAGAGACCCAGTACTTC
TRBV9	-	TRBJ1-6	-	CASSVGTDSPLHF	TGTGCCAGCAGCGTTGGGACCGATTCACCCCTCCACTTT
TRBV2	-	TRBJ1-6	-	CASSEWAASSYNSPLHF	TGTGCCAGCAGTGAATGGGCAGCTAGCTCCTATAATTCACCCCTCCACTTT
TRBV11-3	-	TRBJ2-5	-	CASSPQNQETQYF	TGTGCCAGCAGCCCGCAGAACCAAGAGACCCAGTACTTC
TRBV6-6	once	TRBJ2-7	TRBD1	CASRAGQGAYYEQYF	TGTGCCAGCAGGGCCGGACAGGGAGCCTACTACGAGCAGTACTTC
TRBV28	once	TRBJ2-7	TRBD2	CASSFFPGGSYEQYF	TGTGCCAGCAGTTTTTTTCCGGGAGGCTCCTACGAGCAGTACTTC
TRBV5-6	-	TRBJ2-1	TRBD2	CASSDSSGFYNEQFF	TGTGCCAGCAGCGACTCTAGCGGATTCTACAATGAGCAGTTCTTC
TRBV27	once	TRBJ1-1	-	CASSLSTTVPTEAFF	TGTGCCAGCAGTTTATCCACGACAGTTCCCACTGAAGCTTTCTTT
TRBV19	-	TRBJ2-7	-	CASSMDLTYEQYF	TGTGCCAGTAGTATGGACTTAACCTACGAGCAGTACTTC
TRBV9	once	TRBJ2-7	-	CASSPPYSYEQYF	TGTGCCAGCAGCCCTCCATACAGCTACGAGCAGTACTTC
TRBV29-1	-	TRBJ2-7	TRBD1	CSVEGMDRGPEQYF	TGCAGCGTTGAAGGGATGGACAGGGGGCCCGAGCAGTACTTC
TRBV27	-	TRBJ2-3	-	CASSLGWLPPSPDTQYF	TGTGCCAGCAGTTTAGGGTGGCTGCCCCCTTCCCCAGATACGCAGTATTTT
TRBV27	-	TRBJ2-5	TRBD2	CASSLFKGLAAQETQYF	TGTGCCAGCAGTTTATTCAAGGGACTAGCGGCCCAAGAGACCCAGTACTTC
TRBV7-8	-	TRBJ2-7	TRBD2	CASSLGGGGGRYEQYF	TGTGCCAGCAGCTTAGGTGGCGGGGGAGGGCGTTACGAGCAGTACTTC
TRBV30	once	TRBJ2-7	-	CAWRVAGEQYF	TGTGCCTGGAGGGTCGCGGGCGAGCAGTACTTC
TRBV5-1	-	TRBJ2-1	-	CASSSWSGNEQFF	TGCGCCAGCAGCTCCTGGAGCGGGAATGAGCAGTTCTTC
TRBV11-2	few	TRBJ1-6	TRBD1	CASSLEYPGGVYNSPLHF	TGTGCCAGCAGCTTAGAATACCCAGGGGGCGTCTATAATTCACCCCTCCACTTT
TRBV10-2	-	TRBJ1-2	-	CASSGEGISNYGYTF	TGCGCCAGCAGTGGGGAGGGGATCTCTAACTATGGCTACACCTTC
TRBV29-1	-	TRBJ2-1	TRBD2	CSPLGGIHNEQFF	TGCAGCCCCTTGGGGGGGATTCACAATGAGCAGTTCTTC
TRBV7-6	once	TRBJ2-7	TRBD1	CASSSTPGQGFYEQYF	TGTGCCAGCAGCTCTACTCCGGGACAGGGTTTCTACGAGCAGTACTTC
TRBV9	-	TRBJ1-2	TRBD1	CASSGTGYNYGYTF	TGTGCCAGCAGCGGGACAGGATATAACTATGGCTACACCTTC